This is a list of T cell receptor beta chains from one sample in a study of cytomegalovirus exposure and HLA in healthy donors. The method was immunoSEQ multiplex PCR; TCRdb's version includes in-frame clones alone and lacks a portion of them. This table has roughly 230,000 clones, 80% to 95% appearing once. The sample consisted of PBMCs. The receptor source for this set is a girl between 2 and 10 years old in good health and CMV-seronegative. CDR3s include the opening cysteine and the closing phenylalanine or tryptophan. The order of the fields is clone size, D gene, J gene, V gene, CDR3 DNA, CDR3 protein. A D gene is named only where the DNA matches it firmly. Clone size, where shown, is once, few, many, or a class for clones that have expanded.

clone size: NA; D gene: NA; J gene: TRBJ1-1; V gene: TRBV7-9; CDR3 DNA: TGTGCCAGCAGCTTAGTGGTGACGGGGGGGGTAATGAACACTGAAGCTTTCTTT; CDR3 protein: CASSLVVTGGVMNTEAFF
clone size: NA; D gene: TRBD2; J gene: TRBJ2-3; V gene: TRBV6-1; CDR3 DNA: TGTGCCAGCAAGGAGGTAGCGGGAGTAAATACGCAGTATTTT; CDR3 protein: CASKEVAGVNTQYF
clone size: NA; D gene: TRBD2; J gene: TRBJ2-7; V gene: TRBV7-9; CDR3 DNA: TGTGCCAGCAGCCCCCCAGCGGGAGGCTACGAGCAGTACTTC; CDR3 protein: CASSPPAGGYEQYF
clone size: NA; D gene: NA; J gene: TRBJ2-3; V gene: TRBV5-6; CDR3 DNA: TGTGCCAGCAGCTTGGAACTAGACCATACGCAGTATTTT; CDR3 protein: CASSLELDHTQYF
clone size: NA; D gene: NA; J gene: TRBJ1-1; V gene: TRBV15; CDR3 DNA: TGTGCCACCAGCAGAGGATCGATAGAGCACACTGAAGCTTTCTTT; CDR3 protein: CATSRGSIEHTEAFF
clone size: NA; D gene: NA; J gene: TRBJ2-3; V gene: TRBV5-6; CDR3 DNA: TGTGCCAGCAGCTCGTCTAGCACAGATACGCAGTATTTT; CDR3 protein: CASSSSSTDTQYF
clone size: NA; D gene: NA; J gene: TRBJ1-1; V gene: TRBV6-5; CDR3 DNA: TGTGCCAGCAGGGGGCGTCGGGGGACTGAAGCTTTCTTT; CDR3 protein: CASRGRRGTEAFF
clone size: NA; D gene: TRBD2; J gene: TRBJ2-2; V gene: TRBV6-4; CDR3 DNA: TGTGCCAGCAGTCCAACTAGCGGGGGGCCCAACACCGGGGAGCTGTTTTTT; CDR3 protein: CASSPTSGGPNTGELFF
clone size: NA; D gene: NA; J gene: TRBJ2-2; V gene: TRBV25-1; CDR3 DNA: TGTGCCAGCAGTGGAGAATGGACCGGGGAGCTGTTTTTT; CDR3 protein: CASSGEWTGELFF
clone size: NA; D gene: NA; J gene: TRBJ1-3; V gene: TRBV7-9; CDR3 DNA: TGTGCCAGCAGCTTACTCGCGGACACCATATATTTT; CDR3 protein: CASSLLADTIYF
clone size: few; D gene: TRBD1; J gene: TRBJ1-2; V gene: TRBV7-9; CDR3 DNA: TGTGCCAGCGGAACGGGACAGGCCACCTATGGCTACACCTTC; CDR3 protein: CASGTGQATYGYTF
clone size: NA; D gene: TRBD1; J gene: TRBJ2-5; V gene: TRBV7-9; CDR3 DNA: TGTTCCGCCTGTCCACCGACAGGGCCAGAGACCCAGTACTTC; CDR3 protein: CSACPPTGPETQYF
clone size: once; D gene: NA; J gene: TRBJ2-1; V gene: TRBV2; CDR3 DNA: TGTGCCAGCAGTCCCCTGGGCGGGGGCGGCGATGAGCAGTTCTTC; CDR3 protein: CASSPLGGGGDEQFF
clone size: few; D gene: TRBD1; J gene: TRBJ2-2; V gene: TRBV9; CDR3 DNA: TGTGCCAGCAGCGCTACAGGGGTGACCGGGGAGCTGTTTTTT; CDR3 protein: CASSATGVTGELFF
clone size: NA; D gene: NA; J gene: TRBJ1-1; V gene: TRBV2; CDR3 DNA: TGTGCCAGCACCCGCCCGGTCGGAGGGTACACTGAAGCTTTCTTT; CDR3 protein: CASTRPVGGYTEAFF
clone size: once; D gene: NA; J gene: TRBJ2-5; V gene: TRBV10-2; CDR3 DNA: TGCGCCAGCAGTGCTGCTCTCCGGGCCCAGTACTTC; CDR3 protein: CASSAALRAQYF
clone size: NA; D gene: TRBD1; J gene: TRBJ1-2; V gene: TRBV7-9; CDR3 DNA: TGTGCCAGCAGCTTAGGACAGGGGGGGGCCTATGGCTACACCTTC; CDR3 protein: CASSLGQGGAYGYTF
clone size: NA; D gene: TRBD1; J gene: TRBJ1-5; V gene: TRBV25-1; CDR3 DNA: TGTGCCAGCAGTAACAAGGGGGCGGGGCAGCCCCAGCATTTT; CDR3 protein: CASSNKGAGQPQHF
clone size: NA; D gene: TRBD1; J gene: TRBJ2-5; V gene: TRBV7-9; CDR3 DNA: TGTGCCAGCAGCCGTGTTCGGGACAGGGGGCGCCAAGAGACCCAGTACTTC; CDR3 protein: CASSRVRDRGRQETQYF
clone size: NA; D gene: NA; J gene: TRBJ2-7; V gene: TRBV27; CDR3 DNA: TGTGCCAGCAGTTTACCCGGACAGCCCTCCTACGAGCAGTACTTC; CDR3 protein: CASSLPGQPSYEQYF
clone size: NA; D gene: NA; J gene: TRBJ1-3; V gene: TRBV10-2; CDR3 DNA: TGCGCCAGCACTAACCCCGAGTCCGGAAACACCATATATTTT; CDR3 protein: CASTNPESGNTIYF
clone size: NA; D gene: NA; J gene: TRBJ2-3; V gene: TRBV2; CDR3 DNA: TGTGCCAGCGTGCCTGGGAGAGGCACAGATACGCAGTATTTT; CDR3 protein: CASVPGRGTDTQYF
clone size: NA; D gene: NA; J gene: TRBJ2-3; V gene: TRBV27; CDR3 DNA: TGTGCCAGCAGTCCTAGCACAGATACGCAGTATTTT; CDR3 protein: CASSPSTDTQYF
clone size: NA; D gene: NA; J gene: TRBJ1-4; V gene: TRBV7-6; CDR3 DNA: TGTGCCAGCAGCATAGGACAGTCAACTAATGAAAAACTGTTTTTT; CDR3 protein: CASSIGQSTNEKLFF
clone size: NA; D gene: TRBD2; J gene: TRBJ2-1; V gene: TRBV6-5; CDR3 DNA: TGTGCCAGCAGTTCAGGGACTAGCGGGGGGACCAATGAGCAGTTCTTC; CDR3 protein: CASSSGTSGGTNEQFF
clone size: NA; D gene: TRBD1; J gene: TRBJ1-1; V gene: TRBV25-1; CDR3 DNA: TGTGCCAGCAGTGACCCCGGACAGGGTGAAGCTTTCTTT; CDR3 protein: CASSDPGQGEAFF
clone size: NA; D gene: NA; J gene: TRBJ2-7; V gene: TRBV10-2; CDR3 DNA: TGCGCCAGCAGGACTTCCCACGAGCAGTACTTC; CDR3 protein: CASRTSHEQYF
clone size: NA; D gene: NA; J gene: TRBJ1-2; V gene: TRBV27; CDR3 DNA: TGTGCCAGCAGTTTAGAGCCCCTAACCGGGGGCTACACCTTC; CDR3 protein: CASSLEPLTGGYTF
clone size: NA; D gene: NA; J gene: TRBJ1-2; V gene: TRBV28; CDR3 DNA: TGTGCCAGCACTTCAGGGAATGATGGCTACACCTTC; CDR3 protein: CASTSGNDGYTF
clone size: NA; D gene: NA; J gene: TRBJ2-7; V gene: TRBV13; CDR3 DNA: TGTGCCAGCAGCTTCAGGTCTAACTGGGAGCAGTACTTC; CDR3 protein: CASSFRSNWEQYF
clone size: NA; D gene: TRBD1; J gene: TRBJ2-7; V gene: TRBV6-5; CDR3 DNA: TGTGCCAGCAAGGAATGGGACAGCTACGAGCAGTACTTC; CDR3 protein: CASKEWDSYEQYF